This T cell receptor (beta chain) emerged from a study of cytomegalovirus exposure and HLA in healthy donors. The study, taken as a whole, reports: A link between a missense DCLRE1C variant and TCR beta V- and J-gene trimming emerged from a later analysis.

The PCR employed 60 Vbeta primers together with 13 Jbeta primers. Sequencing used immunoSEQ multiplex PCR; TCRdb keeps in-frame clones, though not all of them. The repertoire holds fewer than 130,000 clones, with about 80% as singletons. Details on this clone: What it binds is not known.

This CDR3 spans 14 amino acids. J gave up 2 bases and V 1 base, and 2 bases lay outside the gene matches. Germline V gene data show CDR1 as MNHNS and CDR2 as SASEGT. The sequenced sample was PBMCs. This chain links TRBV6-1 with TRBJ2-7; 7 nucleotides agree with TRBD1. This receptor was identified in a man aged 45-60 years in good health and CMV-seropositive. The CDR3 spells CASSEGGGAYEQYF. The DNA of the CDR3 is TGTGCCAGCAGTGAAGGAGGGGGCGCCTACGAGCAGTACTTC.